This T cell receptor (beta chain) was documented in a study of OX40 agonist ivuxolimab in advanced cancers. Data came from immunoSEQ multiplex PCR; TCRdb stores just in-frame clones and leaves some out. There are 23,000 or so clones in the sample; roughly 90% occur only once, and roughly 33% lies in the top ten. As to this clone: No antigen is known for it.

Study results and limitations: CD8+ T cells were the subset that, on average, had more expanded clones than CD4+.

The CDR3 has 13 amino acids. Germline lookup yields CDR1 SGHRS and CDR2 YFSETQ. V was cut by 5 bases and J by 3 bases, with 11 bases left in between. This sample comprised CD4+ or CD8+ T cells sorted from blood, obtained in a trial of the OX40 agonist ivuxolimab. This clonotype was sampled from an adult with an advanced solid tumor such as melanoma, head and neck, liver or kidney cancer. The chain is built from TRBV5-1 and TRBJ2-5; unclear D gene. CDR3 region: CASRGSRKETQYF. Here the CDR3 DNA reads TGCGCCAGCAGGGGGTCCAGGAAAGAGACCCAGTACTTC.